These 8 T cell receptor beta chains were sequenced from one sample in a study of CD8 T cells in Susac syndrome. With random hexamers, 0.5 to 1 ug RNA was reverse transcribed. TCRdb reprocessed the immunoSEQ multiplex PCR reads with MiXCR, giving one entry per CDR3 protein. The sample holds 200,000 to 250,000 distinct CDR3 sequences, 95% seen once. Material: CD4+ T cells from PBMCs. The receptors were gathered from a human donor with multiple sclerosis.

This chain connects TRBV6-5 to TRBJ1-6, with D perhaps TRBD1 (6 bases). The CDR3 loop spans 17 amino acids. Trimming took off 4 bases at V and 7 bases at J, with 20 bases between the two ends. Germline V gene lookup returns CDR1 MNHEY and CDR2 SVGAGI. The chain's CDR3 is CASSSNTFGRGNSPLHF. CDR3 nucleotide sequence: TGTGCCAGCAGTTCCAACACTTTCGGCAGGGGAAATTCACCCCTCCACTTT.

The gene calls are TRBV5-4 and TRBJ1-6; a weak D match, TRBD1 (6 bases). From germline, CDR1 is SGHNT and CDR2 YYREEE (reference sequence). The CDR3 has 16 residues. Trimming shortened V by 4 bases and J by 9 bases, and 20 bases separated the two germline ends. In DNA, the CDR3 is TGTGCCAGCAGCCCAGGGCGGAGCCTAGGGGGTTCACCCCTCCACTTT. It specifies CASSPGRSLGGSPLHF.

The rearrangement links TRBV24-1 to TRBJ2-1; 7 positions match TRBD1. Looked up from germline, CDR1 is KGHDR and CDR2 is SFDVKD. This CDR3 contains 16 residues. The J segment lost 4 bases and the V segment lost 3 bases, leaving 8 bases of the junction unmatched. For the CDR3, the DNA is TGTGCCACCAGTGATATCGGACAGGATTCTTACAATGAGCAGTTCTTC. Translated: CATSDIGQDSYNEQFF.

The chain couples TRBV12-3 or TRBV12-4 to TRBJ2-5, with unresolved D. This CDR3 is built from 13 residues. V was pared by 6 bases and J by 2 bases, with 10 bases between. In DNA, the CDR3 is TGTGCCAGCAGACCTGACAAACAAGAGACCCAGTACTTC. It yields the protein CASRPDKQETQYF.

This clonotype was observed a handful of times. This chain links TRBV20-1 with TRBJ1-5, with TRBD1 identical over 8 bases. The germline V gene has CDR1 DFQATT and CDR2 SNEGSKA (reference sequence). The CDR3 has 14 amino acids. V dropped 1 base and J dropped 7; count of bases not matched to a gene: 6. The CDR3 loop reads CSARVTGENQPQHF. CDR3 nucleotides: TGCAGTGCTAGAGTGACAGGGGAGAACCAGCCCCAGCATTTT.

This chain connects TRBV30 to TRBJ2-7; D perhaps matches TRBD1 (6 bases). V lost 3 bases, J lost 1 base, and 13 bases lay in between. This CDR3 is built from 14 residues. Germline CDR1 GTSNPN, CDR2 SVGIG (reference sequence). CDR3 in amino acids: CAWSRRDISYEQYF. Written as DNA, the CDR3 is TGTGCCTGGAGCAGACGGGACATATCCTACGAGCAGTACTTC.

Here the CDR3 reads CSANLDGTRYNEQFF. The CDR3 DNA is TGCAGTGCTAATTTAGACGGGACACGTTACAATGAGCAGTTCTTC. V usage is TRBV20-1 and J usage is TRBJ2-1, with TRBD1 as a possible D gene (6 bases). The V gene lost 4 bases and the J gene lost 4 bases, with 17 bases spanning the gap. The CDR3 extends over 15 amino acids. CDR1 and CDR2 (germline): DFQATT, SNEGSKA (reference sequence).

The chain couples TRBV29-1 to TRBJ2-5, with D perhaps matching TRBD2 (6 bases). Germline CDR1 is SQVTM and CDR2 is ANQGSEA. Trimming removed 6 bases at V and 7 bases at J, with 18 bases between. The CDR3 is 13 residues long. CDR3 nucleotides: TGCAGCGTGGGACTCCGAGGAGGTGTGACCCAGTACTTC. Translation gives CSVGLRGGVTQYF.